A single sample is the source of the 2 T cell receptor beta chains below, sequenced in a study of blood T cell repertoires in COVID-19. Sequencing was performed with immunoSEQ multiplex PCR; in TCRdb, only in-frame clones are kept and a portion is missing. The sample records over 45,000 clones, approximately 91% being singletons. Sequencing was done on a sample of peripheral blood. The source is a middle-aged man with acute or convalescent COVID-19.

V and J are TRBV6-5 and TRBJ2-5, with TRBD1 matching over 11 bases. Trimming at V came to 6 bases and at J to 4 bases, leaving 7 bases not matched to a gene. CDR3 size: 15 residues. From germline, CDR1 is MNHEY and CDR2 SVGAGI. CDR3 sequence (DNA): TGTGCCAGCAGCAACCGGGACAGGGGGGGAGAGACCCAGTACTTC. Translating it yields CASSNRDRGGETQYF.

The rearrangement joins TRBV7-9 to TRBJ2-4, with TRBD2 matching over 8 bases. The CDR3 consists of 15 residues. The germline V gene encodes CDR1 SEHNR and CDR2 FQNEAQ (reference sequence). V gave up 3 bases and J gave up 6 bases; unmatched junction bases: 7. This CDR3 is CASSLKAGDGNIQYF. In nucleotides, the CDR3 is TGTGCCAGCAGCTTGAAAGCGGGAGATGGAAACATTCAGTACTTC.